The 28 T cell receptor beta chains given below trace back to one sample, sequenced in a study of T-cell memory formation after mild COVID-19. TCRdb fed the 5' RACE reads into MiXCR, producing one record per CDR3 protein. This sample has about 49,000 distinct CDR3 sequences, with around 7.3% found just once. Sequenced material: PBMCs or a T cell subset sorted from them (not recorded which). These receptors all come from a man aged 18 to 29 who had mild COVID-19 (a few samples of this study predate the infection). Cell type and time point are not known.

This clonotype has a handful of counts. J is TRBJ2-7 and V is TRBV28; no definite D call. There are 12 residues in the CDR3. Trimming cost V 6 bases and J 4 bases, with 10 bases left between them. CDR1 and CDR2 from the germline V gene are MDHEN and SYDVKM. The CDR3 sequence: CASSSVPYEQYV. DNA for the CDR3: TGTGCCAGCAGCTCCGTCCCTTACGAGCAGTACGTC.

This sequence joins TRBV4-3 and TRBJ1-4, with D possibly matching TRBD1 (5 bases). CDR1 LGHNA and CDR2 YSLEER come from the germline V gene. The CDR3 is 17 residues long. Trimming took 1 base from V and 11 from J, leaving 23 bases between them. The CDR3 DNA follows: TGCGCCAGCAGCCAAGGGGGGAGCCAGGGCCCTTTTGGGAAACTGTTTTTT. Translated, it gives CASSQGGSQGPFGKLFF.

This clonotype turned up a few times. The chain joins TRBV3-1 to TRBJ2-3, with unresolved D. Trimming removed 2 bases at V and 2 bases at J, with 5 bases between. This CDR3 contains 13 residues. CDR1 is LGHDT, CDR2 YNNKEL, per germline (reference sequence). The CDR3 spells CASSQLVTDTQYF. DNA of the CDR3: TGTGCCAGCAGCCAACTAGTCACAGATACGCAGTATTTT.

The chain's CDR3 is CSARDESSNEKLFF. Written as DNA, the CDR3 is TGCAGTGCTAGAGATGAGAGTTCTAATGAAAAACTGTTTTTT. The V call is TRBV20-1, the J call TRBJ1-4; D is ambiguous. Germline V gene lookup returns CDR1 DFQATT and CDR2 SNEGSKA (reference sequence). V dropped 0 bases and J dropped 3 bases, with 8 bases sitting between them. The CDR3 runs to 14 residues.

The chain employs TRBV5-1 and TRBJ1-2; the D gene is possibly TRBD1 (5 bases). The V gene lost 1 base and the J gene lost 3 bases, with 16 bases spanning the gap. Germline-derived CDR1 and CDR2 are SGHRS and YFSETQ. The CDR3 is made up of 16 amino acids. CDR3 DNA: TGCGCCAGCAGCTTGTGGGGGGTCAGGGAGGACTATGGCTACACCTTC. Its translation: CASSLWGVREDYGYTF.

This clonotype showed up many times. This chain links TRBV5-1 with TRBJ2-7; D might be TRBD1 (6 bases). The CDR3 spans 15 residues. Germline values: CDR1 SGHRS, CDR2 YFSETQ. The ends were cut back, 2 bases at V and 3 bases at J, with 15 bases in the middle. The CDR3 bases are TGCGCCAGCAGCTTACCGGACAGATCCAACTACGAGCAGTACTTC. It yields the protein CASSLPDRSNYEQYF.

In this sample, this clonotype turned up a few times. This chain uses TRBV28 with TRBJ2-1; tentative D call: TRBD1 (5 bases). Between the trimmed V and J ends, which lost 2 bases and 7 bases, there was a span of 15 bases. The CDR3 length is 15 residues. Germline CDR1 MDHEN, CDR2 SYDVKM. For the CDR3, the DNA is TGTGCCAGCAGTTTAAACAGGCCATTGAGGAATGAGCAGTTCTTC. Amino acid sequence: CASSLNRPLRNEQFF.

V gene TRBV6-4 combines with J gene TRBJ2-1; 10 bases agree with TRBD2. The trim removed 8 bases at V and 6 bases at J, leaving 7 bases unmatched. Per germline, CDR1 MRHNA and CDR2 SNTAGT. The CDR3 extends over 14 amino acids. CDR3 nucleotides: TGTGCCAGCTCGGCTAGCGGGGGTCGCAATGAGCAGTTCTTC. This translates into CASSASGGRNEQFF.

This clonotype occurred many times. The chain is built from TRBV5-1 and TRBJ1-3; D unclear. The CDR3 covers 15 residues. Germline-derived CDR1 and CDR2 are SGHRS and YFSETQ. Deletions cut 0 bases from V and 4 bases from J, with 11 bases between. CDR3 DNA sequence: TGCGCCAGCAGCTTGGATTGGGGTTTCGGAAACACCATATATTTT. Amino acids: CASSLDWGFGNTIYF.

This clonotype was seen only a few times. The gene calls are TRBV7-8 and TRBJ1-6; D gene unclear. This CDR3 has 14 residues. The germline V gene has CDR1 SGHVS and CDR2 FQNEAQ. Deletions cut 1 base from V and 9 bases from J, with 10 bases between. CDR3 bases: TGTGCCAGCAGCTTAGACCGTGGGCTTTCACCCCTCCACTTT. Translated: CASSLDRGLSPLHF.

This clonotype was seen a handful of times. This sequence joins TRBV9 and TRBJ2-6, with unresolved D. Germline V lookup: CDR1 SGDLS, CDR2 YYNGEE. The ends were cut back, 0 bases at V and 2 bases at J, with 3 bases in the middle. The CDR3 totals 14 residues. The CDR3 spells CASSVETGANVLTF. For the CDR3, the DNA is TGTGCCAGCAGCGTAGAGACTGGGGCCAACGTCCTGACTTTC.

This clonotype was recorded at least ten times. The rearrangement joins TRBV6-5 to TRBJ2-6; the D is unclear. The germline V gene has CDR1 MNHEY and CDR2 SVGAGI. V lost 6 bases to trimming and J lost 0 bases, with 6 bases between them. This CDR3 is 14 amino acids long. The CDR3 DNA reads as TGTGCCAGCAGGACGAGCTCTGGGGCCAACGTCCTGACTTTC. Protein product: CASRTSSGANVLTF.

The J gene is TRBJ1-5, the V gene TRBV7-2; D ambiguous. V was trimmed by 1 base and J by 9 bases, leaving 7 bases between them. Per the germline V gene, CDR1 is SGHTA and CDR2 is FQGNSA. This CDR3 region has 12 residues. CDR3 DNA: TGTGCCAGCAGCTTAGAAGGCCGGCCCCAGCATTTT. The encoded protein is CASSLEGRPQHF.

The V call is TRBV4-2, the J call TRBJ2-3, with D hard to call. V lost 1 base and J lost 1, with 9 bases in between. This CDR3 has 15 residues. Germline V gene data show CDR1 as LGHNA and CDR2 as YNFKEQ. CDR3 in amino acids: CASSQGPSRTDTQYF. The CDR3 DNA follows: TGTGCCAGCAGCCAAGGCCCCTCACGCACAGATACGCAGTATTTT.

This clonotype showed up just a few times. V and J are TRBV6-5 and TRBJ2-3; TRBD2 matches at 10 bases. V trimming: 1 base; J trimming: 4 bases; junction bases outside the gene matches: 5. Germline CDR1 reads MNHEY; CDR2 reads SVGAGI. The length of the CDR3 is 16 residues. The CDR3: CASSYFPSGGPDTQYF. The CDR3 region has the DNA TGTGCCAGCAGTTACTTTCCTAGCGGGGGTCCAGATACGCAGTATTTT.

This chain links TRBV6-5 with TRBJ1-2, with 7 nucleotides matching TRBD1. Losses at the gene ends were 6 bases for V and 8 bases for J; bases not matched to a gene: 12. CDR1 and CDR2 (germline): MNHEY, SVGAGI. The CDR3 covers 14 residues. The CDR3 loop is CASRTPGRGTGYTF. CDR3 DNA sequence: TGTGCCAGCAGAACCCCGGGCAGGGGGACGGGCTACACCTTC.

This clonotype was found a few times. The chain has TRBV5-1 and TRBJ2-5; possible D gene TRBD2, 6 bases. Germline CDR1 is SGHRS and CDR2 is YFSETQ. V dropped 0 bases and J dropped 2 bases, with 11 bases sitting between them. CDR3 length: 15 amino acids. CDR3 amino acids: CASSLGGLFQETQYF. CDR3 sequence (DNA): TGCGCCAGCAGCTTGGGGGGACTTTTTCAAGAGACCCAGTACTTC.

This clonotype was counted a few times. V and J are TRBV5-1 and TRBJ2-2, with D hard to call. Per germline, CDR1 SGHRS and CDR2 YFSETQ. The CDR3 loop spans 14 amino acids. Trimming left V 3 bases short and J 1 base short, with 7 bases between. The CDR3 sequence: CASSSGQNTGELFF. As DNA, the CDR3 is TGCGCCAGCAGCTCCGGGCAGAACACCGGGGAGCTGTTTTTT.

This clonotype came up many times. The chain joins TRBV7-6 to TRBJ1-6, with D tentatively TRBD1 (5 bases). Germline CDR1 and CDR2: SGHVS and FNYEAQ. The CDR3 consists of 15 residues. Between the trimmed V and J ends, which lost 5 bases and 5 bases, there was a span of 13 bases. CDR3 residues: CASSPSTVNNSPLHF. The CDR3 bases are TGTGCCAGCAGCCCTTCGACAGTAAATAATTCACCCCTCCACTTT.

A few counts support this clonotype. The chain has TRBV7-3 and TRBJ2-5; D is ambiguous. Trimming shortened V by 1 base and J by 4 bases, and 16 bases separated the two germline ends. CDR3 length: 16 residues. Germline CDR1 reads SGHTA; CDR2 reads FQGTGA. In DNA, the CDR3 is TGTGCCAGCAGCTTAAATGGTGGCCTGGGGTCAGAGACCCAGTACTTC. Protein: CASSLNGGLGSETQYF.

This rearrangement joins TRBV29-1 to TRBJ1-3; weak D call: TRBD1 (5 bases). Per germline, CDR1 SQVTM and CDR2 ANQGSEA. CDR3 length equals 15 residues. V was cut by 4 bases and J by 4 bases, with 17 bases left in between. CDR3 loop: CSVAFAGGPGNTIYF. CDR3 nucleotide sequence: TGCAGCGTTGCCTTTGCTGGGGGACCCGGAAACACCATATATTTT.

This clonotype was observed a few times. J is TRBJ2-3 and V is TRBV5-1; TRBD2 matches 11 bases. Germline CDR1 reads SGHRS; CDR2 reads YFSETQ. The CDR3 extends over 17 amino acids. Trimming cost V 4 bases and J 2 bases; bases outside gene matches: 9. The chain's CDR3 is CASSRTSGGSNTDTQYF. CDR3 bases: TGCGCCAGCAGCCGCACTAGCGGGGGCTCCAACACAGATACGCAGTATTTT.

The table lists this clonotype with many counts. The chain links TRBV7-2 to TRBJ2-3; the match to TRBD1 covers 8 bases. The V and J ends lost 5 bases and 2 bases, in that order; junction bases with no gene match: 6. The germline V gene has CDR1 SGHTA and CDR2 FQGNSA. The CDR3 contains 15 residues. CDR3 sequence (DNA): TGTGCCAGCAGCATTCGACAGGGGTACACAGATACGCAGTATTTT. It codes for CASSIRQGYTDTQYF. Filled out from reference TRBV7-2 and TRBJ2-3, the complete variable domain reads GAGVSQSPSNKVTEKGKDVELRCDPISGHTALYWYRQSLGQGLEFLIYFQGNSAPDKSGLPSDRFSAERTGGSVSTLTIQRTQQEDSAVYLCASSIRQGYTDTQYFGPGTRLTVL.

This clonotype was recorded a few times. This rearrangement joins TRBV6-5 to TRBJ1-5; D uncertain. V was clipped by 4 bases and J by 4 bases, with 8 bases between them. The length of the CDR3 is 13 residues. Germline V gene sequence: CDR1 MNHEY, CDR2 SVGAGI. CDR3 sequence reads: CASSSGQNQPQHF. DNA of the CDR3: TGTGCCAGCAGTTCGGGTCAAAATCAGCCCCAGCATTTT.

The chain has TRBV5-1 and TRBJ2-5; 8 bases are shared with TRBD2. V trimming: 1 base; J trimming: 2 bases; junction bases outside the gene matches: 1. This CDR3 comprises 14 residues. Germline V gene data show CDR1 as SGHRS and CDR2 as YFSETQ. This CDR3 is CASSLSSGQETQYF. The DNA of the CDR3 is TGCGCCAGCAGCTTGTCTAGCGGGCAAGAGACCCAGTACTTC.

This clonotype was observed a few times. The V and J genes are TRBV2 and TRBJ1-5; the D gene is possibly TRBD1 (5 bases). Germline V gene data show CDR1 as SNHLY and CDR2 as FYNNEI. V lost 6 bases to trimming and J lost 0 bases, with 12 bases between them. The length of the CDR3 is 15 residues. CDR3 amino acids: CASRTRAGSNQPQHF. CDR3 nucleotide sequence: TGTGCCAGCAGGACCAGGGCGGGTAGCAATCAGCCCCAGCATTTT.

There are a few counts of this clonotype. The chain couples TRBV19 to TRBJ2-1; D remains unclear. The V end was cut by 3 bases, the J end by 5 bases, with 8 bases between. CDR3 length equals 13 residues. Germline V lookup: CDR1 LNHDA, CDR2 SQIVND (reference sequence). This chain's CDR3 is CASSIIRDNEQFF. The CDR3 nucleotides are TGTGCCAGTAGTATCATCAGAGACAATGAGCAGTTCTTC.

This clonotype was seen more than once but under ten times. The chain is built from TRBV5-1 and TRBJ2-7; D tentatively fits TRBD1 or TRBD2 (5 bases each). The length of the CDR3 is 14 residues. Germline V lookup: CDR1 SGHRS, CDR2 YFSETQ. Trimming shortened V by 4 bases and J by 2 bases, and 13 bases separated the two germline ends. The CDR3 here is CASSNGPGPYEQYV. Here the CDR3 DNA reads TGCGCCAGCAGCAACGGCCCGGGGCCCTACGAGCAGTACGTC.